This T cell receptor (beta chain) was recovered during a study of T-cell memory formation after mild COVID-19. Study findings and constraints: The finding that pre-infection memory included some responding clones suggested that cross-reactive memory joined.

This clonotype was seen at least ten times. Its antigen is still unknown. A junction end diverges from the germline sequence, so it may reflect a read error. TCRdb re-derived calls from the 5' RACE reads in MiXCR, one entry per CDR3 protein. The data show 250,000 to 300,000 distinct CDR3 sequences, 15% to 20% seen once. CDR3 length: 13 residues. Germline lookup yields CDR1 SGHTA and CDR2 FQGNSA. The sequence came from a man aged 18 to 30 who had mild COVID-19 (a few samples of this study predate the infection). Cell type and time point are not known. Sequencing was carried out using PBMCs or a T cell subset sorted from them (not recorded which). This chain links TRBV7-2 with TRBJ2-5; D remains unclear. The CDR3 sequence is CASSLVGGETQYF. CDR3 nucleotides: TGCGCCAGCAGCCTAGTGGGTGGAGAGACCCAGTACTTC. Filled out from reference TRBV7-2 and TRBJ2-5, the complete variable domain reads GAGVSQSPSNKVTEKGKDVELRCDPISGHTALYWYRQSLGQGLEFLIYFQGNSAPDKSGLPSDRFSAERTGGSVSTLTIQRTQQEDSAVYLCASSLVGGETQYFGPGTRLLVL.